A selection of T cell receptor beta chains follows, all from one sample in a study of CD8 T cells in Susac syndrome. TCRdb itself ran the immunoSEQ multiplex PCR reads through MiXCR, one entry per CDR3 protein. This sample carries some 150,000 distinct CDR3 sequences, around 95% of them seen once, and the ten largest clones take just over 0.2%. Sequences were obtained from CD8+ T cells from PBMCs. These receptors came from a human donor with multiple sclerosis. CDR3s include the opening cysteine and the closing phenylalanine or tryptophan.

v_gene | CDR3aa
TRBV7-9 | CASSPPPGGRNEQFF
TRBV19 | CASSVDIYGYTF
TRBV12-3/TRBV12-4 | CASKKLARDTDTQYF
TRBV5-6 | CASSLGQVLYEQYF
TRBV7-9 | CASSSTDREGPPEQFF
TRBV4-3 | CASSQGYSSNYGYTF
TRBV27 | CASSLGTGASYGYTF
TRBV20-1 | CSAITGLGRGEQFF
TRBV5-6 | CASSEGQGAFYNEQFF
TRBV30 | CAWSVLDRSGGTDTQYF
TRBV29-1 | CSANKNTEAFF
TRBV11-2 | CASNQGSNQPQHF
TRBV14 | CASSLQQGRGGNIQYF
TRBV27 | CASSPPGLIQETQYF
TRBV19 | CASSTSRREIQETQYF
TRBV27 | CASGITYNEQFF
TRBV27 | CASRIAGGTYEQYF
TRBV30 | CAGSEGYEAFF
TRBV15 | CATSIRQGIAEAFF
TRBV2 | CASTRGGVANQPQHF
TRBV5-1 | CASREWIGDYEQYF
TRBV30 | CAWSWGQLYEQYF
TRBV9 | CASSVGTRGDEQFF
TRBV28 | CASSLDLSRSYEQYF
TRBV30 | CAWSVGGAQYF
TRBV29-1 | CSAIGGAYEQYF
TRBV12-3/TRBV12-4 | CASAPRGPGTGGYNEQFF
TRBV9 | CASSVGGTNTDTQYF
TRBV3-1 | CASSQTPWRGTTEAFF
TRBV4-1 | CASSQEWQFYEQYF
TRBV10-2 | CASSEGQTYEQYF
TRBV3-1 | CASSHDSAGLRGYTF
TRBV29-1 | CSVEWPLGGAGANVLTF
TRBV11-1 | CASSPGTEYNYGYTF
TRBV11-2 | CASSKRRPDRADTQYF
TRBV29-1 | CSVEPQRVDYGYTF
TRBV14 | CASSQRGTGGPDTEAFF
TRBV20-1 | CSARDNAGGIYGYTF
TRBV13 | CASSLDRGGNTEAFF
TRBV20-1 | CSARSPDSLKSPLHF